These T cell receptor beta chains were read from a single sample in a study of blood T cell repertoires in COVID-19. Profiled with immunoSEQ multiplex PCR; TCRdb holds only in-frame clones, not every one. The sample yields tens of thousands of clones, roughly 91% seen once. Sample: PBMCs or T cells enriched from blood (not recorded which). These receptor sequences come from a woman in her thirties or forties who had recovered from COVID-19. Both conserved end residues are part of each CDR3. D genes are given only for firm matches. Size is omitted from some rows. Given values are once, few, many or a class for expanded clones.

j_gene	abundance	v_gene	d_gene	CDR3nt	CDR3aa
TRBJ2-3	-	TRBV5-1	TRBD1	TGCGCCAGCGGGACAGGGGTATCAGATACGCAGTATTTT	CASGTGVSDTQYF
TRBJ1-1	-	TRBV29-1	TRBD1	TGCAGCGTTATCCGACAGGGAGGGAACACTGAAGCTTTCTTT	CSVIRQGGNTEAFF
TRBJ1-2	-	TRBV7-2	TRBD1	TGTGCCAGCTCCCGGGACAGGGCTCTTGGCTACACCTTC	CASSRDRALGYTF
TRBJ2-5	-	TRBV7-7	TRBD2	TGTGCCAGCAGCTGGGGCGGGACTAGCGGCCAAGAGACCCAGTACTTC	CASSWGGTSGQETQYF
TRBJ1-3	-	TRBV4-1	-	TGCGCCAGCAGCCTCGCCCCTAGGGGCGACACCATATATTTT	CASSLAPRGDTIYF
TRBJ2-2	-	TRBV7-9	-	TGTGCCAGCAGCTTAGTAACGGGGACGAACACCGGGGAGCTGTTTTTT	CASSLVTGTNTGELFF
TRBJ1-1	-	TRBV18	-	TGTGCCAGCTCACCCCTGAGGGAGTGGGGCACTGAAGCTTTCTTT	CASSPLREWGTEAFF
TRBJ2-6	-	TRBV27	-	TGTGCCAGCAGTAATACCGGGGGAGCCAACGTCCTGACTTTC	CASSNTGGANVLTF
TRBJ2-2	once	TRBV6-2/TRBV6-3	-	TGTGCCAGCAGCTCTGGGGGGTACACCGGGGAGCTGTTTTTT	CASSSGGYTGELFF
TRBJ2-1	-	TRBV25-1	TRBD2	TGTGCCATAGCGGGGGAACGATACAATGAGCAGTTCTTC	CAIAGERYNEQFF
TRBJ2-1	-	TRBV13	TRBD2	TGTGCCAGCAGCTCGCCGGGACTAGCGCTATACAATGAGCAGTTCTTC	CASSSPGLALYNEQFF
TRBJ1-5	-	TRBV7-9	TRBD1	TGTGCCAGCACCACAACAGGGGGCAATCAGCCCCAGCATTTT	CASTTTGGNQPQHF
TRBJ1-2	-	TRBV19	-	TGTGCCAGTAACAATCTTGATGGCTACACCTTC	CASNNLDGYTF
TRBJ2-5	-	TRBV7-8	TRBD1	TGTGCCAGCAGCGTCCGACAGGGGTTTGAGGAGACCCAGTACTTC	CASSVRQGFEETQYF
TRBJ1-1	-	TRBV5-3	-	TGTGCCAGAAGCTTGGCCCGGGGGGTCACTGAAGCTTTCTTT	CARSLARGVTEAFF
TRBJ1-1	-	TRBV21-1	-	TGTGCCAGCAGCAAAGGAGGGAGCACTGAAGCTTTCTTT	CASSKGGSTEAFF
TRBJ2-7	-	TRBV12-3/TRBV12-4	-	TGTGCCAGCAGTAATCCTTATGCCTACGAGCAGTACTTC	CASSNPYAYEQYF
TRBJ2-3	few	TRBV11-1	-	TGTGCCAGCAGCTTACACAGGACAGATACGCAGTATTTT	CASSLHRTDTQYF
TRBJ1-2	-	TRBV12-5	-	TGTGCTAGTGGTTTAGGGGTCCCAGCTAACTATGGCTACACCTTC	CASGLGVPANYGYTF
TRBJ1-1	-	TRBV27	TRBD1	TGTGCCAGCAGTTTAGGGACAGGTGAAGCTTTCTTT	CASSLGTGEAFF
TRBJ2-2	-	TRBV4-1	-	TGCGCCAGCAGCCCGACAGGCCTCAATACCGGGGAGCTGTTTTTT	CASSPTGLNTGELFF
TRBJ2-3	few	TRBV7-6	TRBD2	TGTGCCAGCAGCCCCACTAGCGGGGGAGGCTCAGATACGCAGTATTTT	CASSPTSGGGSDTQYF
TRBJ2-5	-	TRBV12-5	-	TGTGCTAGTGGTTCCCCCGGTCCAACGCGGGAGACCCAGTACTTC	CASGSPGPTRETQYF
TRBJ1-6	-	TRBV5-1	-	TGCGCCAGCAGCTACTGGACACCTAATAATTCACCCCTCCACTTT	CASSYWTPNNSPLHF
TRBJ1-2	-	TRBV11-2	TRBD1	TGTGCCAGCAGCCCCCCACCCGGGACAGGGGGAATGAACTATGGCTACACCTTC	CASSPPPGTGGMNYGYTF
TRBJ2-5	-	TRBV11-2	TRBD2	TGTGCCAGCAGCTTAGGCCGGGCGGGGGGCGTGCGAGAGACCCAGTACTTC	CASSLGRAGGVRETQYF
TRBJ2-7	-	TRBV7-8	TRBD2	TGTGCCAGCAGCTCTCAGCGGGGGGGCGTTTACGAGCAGTACTTC	CASSSQRGGVYEQYF
TRBJ2-7	-	TRBV12-1	-	TGTGCCAGCAGCCGTCTGTTTTCAGGTGACTACGAGCAGTACTTC	CASSRLFSGDYEQYF
TRBJ1-4	-	TRBV5-4	-	TGTGCCAGCAGCGGGGGGGTTGAGACAGGACCCCATGAAAAACTGTTTTTT	CASSGGVETGPHEKLFF
TRBJ2-7	-	TRBV9	-	TGTGCCAGCAGCGTCGCCGTGGGGGCGACCCACTACGAGCAGTACTTC	CASSVAVGATHYEQYF
TRBJ2-5	-	TRBV9	TRBD1	TGTGCCAGCAGCACTTTTGGGGGACAGGGGTTTGGTGGGGAGACCCAGTACTTC	CASSTFGGQGFGGETQYF